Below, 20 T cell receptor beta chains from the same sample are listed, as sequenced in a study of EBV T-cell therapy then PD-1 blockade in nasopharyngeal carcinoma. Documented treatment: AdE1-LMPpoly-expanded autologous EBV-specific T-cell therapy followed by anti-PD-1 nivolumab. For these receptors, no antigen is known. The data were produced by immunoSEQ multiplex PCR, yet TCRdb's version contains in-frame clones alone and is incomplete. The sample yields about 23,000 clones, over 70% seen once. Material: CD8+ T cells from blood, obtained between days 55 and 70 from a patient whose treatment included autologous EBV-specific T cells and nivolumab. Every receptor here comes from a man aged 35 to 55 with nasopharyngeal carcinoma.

CDR3 coding DNA: TGTGCCAGCAGCCAAGCGGGCCTGGACACTGAAGCTTTCTTT. Translating it yields CASSQAGLDTEAFF. This sequence joins TRBV14 and TRBJ1-1; D is ambiguous. V was shortened by 1 base and J by 3 bases, with 9 bases between the two germline ends. Germline-derived CDR1 and CDR2 are SGHDN and FVKESK. The CDR3 totals 14 residues. Full variable domain (remainder filled in from reference TRBV14 and TRBJ1-1): EAGVTQFPSHSVIEKGQTVTLRCDPISGHDNLYWYRRVMGKEIKFLLHFVKESKQDESGMPNNRFLAERTGGTYSTLKVQPAELEDSGVYFCASSQAGLDTEAFFGQGTRLTVV.

The CDR3 DNA follows: TGCGCCAGCAGCCAAGATCGGGGACAGGGTAACACCATATATTTT. Encoded protein: CASSQDRGQGNTIYF. The chain uses TRBV4-3 and TRBJ1-3, with TRBD1 identical over 9 bases. Per germline, CDR1 LGHNA and CDR2 YSLEER. CDR3 length: 15 residues. V lost 0 bases to trimming and J lost 7 bases; unmatched junction nucleotides: 4.

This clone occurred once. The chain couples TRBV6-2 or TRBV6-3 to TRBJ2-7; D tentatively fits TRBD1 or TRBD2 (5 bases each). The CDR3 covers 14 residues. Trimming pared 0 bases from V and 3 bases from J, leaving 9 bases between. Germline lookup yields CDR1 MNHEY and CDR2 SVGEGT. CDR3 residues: CASSYSGPDYEQYF. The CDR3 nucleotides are TGTGCCAGCAGTTACTCGGGACCGGACTACGAGCAGTACTTC.

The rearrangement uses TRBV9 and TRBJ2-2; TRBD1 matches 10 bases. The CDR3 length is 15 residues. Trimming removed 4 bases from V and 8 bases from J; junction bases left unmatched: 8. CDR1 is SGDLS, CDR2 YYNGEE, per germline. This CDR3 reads CASSYEGTGEGELFF. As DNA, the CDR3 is TGTGCCAGCAGCTACGAGGGGACAGGGGAAGGGGAGCTGTTTTTT.

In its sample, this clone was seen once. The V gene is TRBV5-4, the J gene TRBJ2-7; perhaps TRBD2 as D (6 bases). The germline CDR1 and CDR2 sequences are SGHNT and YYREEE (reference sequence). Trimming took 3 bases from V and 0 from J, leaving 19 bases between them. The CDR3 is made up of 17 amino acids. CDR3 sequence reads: CASSSIVTGLSSYEQYF. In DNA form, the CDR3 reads TGTGCCAGCAGCTCCATCGTAACGGGACTGAGCTCCTACGAGCAGTACTTC.

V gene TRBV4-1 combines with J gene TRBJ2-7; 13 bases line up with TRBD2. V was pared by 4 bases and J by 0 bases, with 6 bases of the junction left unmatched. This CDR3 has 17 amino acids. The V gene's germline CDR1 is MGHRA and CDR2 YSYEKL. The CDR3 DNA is TGCGCCAGCAGCCCTGGGGGACTAGCGGGACCCTCCTACGAGCAGTACTTC. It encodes CASSPGGLAGPSYEQYF.

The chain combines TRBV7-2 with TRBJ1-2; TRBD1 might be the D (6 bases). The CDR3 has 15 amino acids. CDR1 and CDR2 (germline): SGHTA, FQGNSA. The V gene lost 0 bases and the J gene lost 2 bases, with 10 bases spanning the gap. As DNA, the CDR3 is TGTGCCAGCAGCTTAGCTAGGGGGGAAAACTATGGCTACACCTTC. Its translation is CASSLARGENYGYTF.

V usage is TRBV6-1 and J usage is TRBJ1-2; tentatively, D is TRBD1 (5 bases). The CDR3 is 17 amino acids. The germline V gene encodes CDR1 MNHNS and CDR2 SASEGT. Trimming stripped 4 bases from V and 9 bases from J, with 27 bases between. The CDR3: CASSGSMGGDHGHRYTF. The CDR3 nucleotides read TGTGCCAGCAGTGGGTCGATGGGGGGGGACCATGGGCACCGCTACACCTTC.

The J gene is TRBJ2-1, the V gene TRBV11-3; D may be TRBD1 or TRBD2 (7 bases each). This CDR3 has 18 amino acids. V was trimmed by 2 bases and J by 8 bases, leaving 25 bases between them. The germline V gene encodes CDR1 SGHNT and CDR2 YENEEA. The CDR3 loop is CASSLRAGGEAVIDEQFF. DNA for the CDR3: TGTGCCAGCAGCTTACGCGCAGGGGGGGAGGCGGTGATCGATGAGCAGTTCTTC.

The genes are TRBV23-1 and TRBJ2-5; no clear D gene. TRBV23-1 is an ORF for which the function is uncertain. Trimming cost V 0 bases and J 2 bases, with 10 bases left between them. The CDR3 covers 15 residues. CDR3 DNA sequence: TGCGCCAGCAGTCAATCTCAGTTACTTCAAGAGACCCAGTACTTC. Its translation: CASSQSQLLQETQYF.

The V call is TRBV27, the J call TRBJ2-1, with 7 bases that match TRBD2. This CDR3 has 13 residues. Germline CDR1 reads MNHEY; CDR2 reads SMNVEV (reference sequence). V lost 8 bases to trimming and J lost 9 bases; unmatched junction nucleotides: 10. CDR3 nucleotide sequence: TGTGCCAGCGGGCCCCTGCGGGGGTCTGAGCAGTTCTTC. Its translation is CASGPLRGSEQFF.

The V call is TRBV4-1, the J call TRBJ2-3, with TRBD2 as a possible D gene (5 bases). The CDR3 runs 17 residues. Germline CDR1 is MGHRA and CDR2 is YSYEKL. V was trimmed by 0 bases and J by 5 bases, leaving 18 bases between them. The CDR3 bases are TGCGCCAGCAGCCAAGACGTAGTAGGACTCGCCGTAGATACGCAGTATTTT. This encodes CASSQDVVGLAVDTQYF.

CDR3: CASSDNSNYGYTF. CDR3 sequence (DNA): TGTGCCAGCAGCGACAACTCCAACTATGGCTACACCTTC. The V gene is TRBV7-6, the J gene TRBJ1-2; D not certain. Trimming left V 5 bases short and J 2 bases short, with 9 bases between. The CDR3 is 13 amino acids. The germline CDR1 and CDR2 sequences are SGHVS and FNYEAQ.

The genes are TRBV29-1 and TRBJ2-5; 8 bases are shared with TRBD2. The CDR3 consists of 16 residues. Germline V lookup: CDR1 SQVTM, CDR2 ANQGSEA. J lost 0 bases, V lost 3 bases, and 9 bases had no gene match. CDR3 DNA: TGCAGCGTTGACCAGCGGCAGCGGGGGAACCAAGAGACCCAGTACTTC. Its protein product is CSVDQRQRGNQETQYF.

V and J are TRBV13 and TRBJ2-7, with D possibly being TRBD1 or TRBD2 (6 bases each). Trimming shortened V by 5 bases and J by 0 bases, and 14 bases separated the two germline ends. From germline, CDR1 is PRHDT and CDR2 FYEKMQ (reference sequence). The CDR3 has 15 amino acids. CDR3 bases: TGTGCCAGCAGCGCCGGGGGCCTGAGCTCCTACGAGCAGTACTTC. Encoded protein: CASSAGGLSSYEQYF.

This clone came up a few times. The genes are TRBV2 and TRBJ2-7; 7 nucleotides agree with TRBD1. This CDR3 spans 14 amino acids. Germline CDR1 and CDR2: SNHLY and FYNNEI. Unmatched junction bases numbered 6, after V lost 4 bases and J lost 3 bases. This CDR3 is CASSGDRDRYEQYF. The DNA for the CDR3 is TGTGCCAGCAGTGGGGACAGAGACCGCTACGAGCAGTACTTC.

CDR3 in amino acids: CASSQDAGGPGELFF. The CDR3 DNA is TGTGCCAGCAGCCAAGATGCGGGGGGGCCCGGGGAGCTGTTTTTT. The rearrangement links TRBV4-2 to TRBJ2-2; 9 nucleotides match TRBD2. Germline assignment: CDR1 LGHNA and CDR2 YNFKEQ. CDR3 length: 15 residues. V was clipped by 0 bases and J by 6 bases; unmatched bases: 2.

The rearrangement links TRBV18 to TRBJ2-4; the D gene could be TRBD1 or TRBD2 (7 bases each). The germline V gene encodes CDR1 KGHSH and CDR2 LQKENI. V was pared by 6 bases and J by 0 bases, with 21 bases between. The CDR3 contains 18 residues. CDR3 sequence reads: CASSYPSGGAIAKNIQYF. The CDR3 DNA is TGTGCCAGCTCGTATCCGTCAGGGGGGGCGATAGCCAAAAACATTCAGTACTTC.

CDR3 nucleotides: TGTGCCCGCCGTGCCTCCGGGGGCGGGGGGCGATGGTACGAGCAGTACTTC. Translated: CARRASGGGGRWYEQYF. V and J are TRBV6-4 and TRBJ2-7; TRBD2 agrees at 8 bases. The V segment lost 11 bases and the J segment 4 bases; nucleotides outside the gene matches: 22. The V gene's germline CDR1 is MRHNA and CDR2 SNTAGT. The CDR3 contains 17 residues.

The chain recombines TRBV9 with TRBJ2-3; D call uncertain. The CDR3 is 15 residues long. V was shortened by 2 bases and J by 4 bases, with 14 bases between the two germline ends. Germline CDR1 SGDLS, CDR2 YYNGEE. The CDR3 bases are TGTGCCAGCAGCGTGACCTCGTCTCGCGCAGATACGCAGTATTTT. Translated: CASSVTSSRADTQYF.